These 20 T cell receptor beta chains were sequenced from one sample in a study of identical twins. From the 5' RACE reads, TCRdb called clonotypes with MiXCR, one entry per CDR3 protein. This table has approximately 1.8 million distinct CDR3 sequences, about 32% appearing once. The sample taken for sequencing was cord blood. The source of these receptors is a newborn girl in good health.

The rearrangement links TRBV29-1 to TRBJ1-1; D uncertain. CDR1 is SQVTM and CDR2 is ANQGSEA in the germline V gene. Trimming stripped 4 bases from V and 4 bases from J, with 10 bases between. CDR3 length: 12 residues. The CDR3 region is CSVAMLGTEAFF. The DNA of the CDR3 is TGCAGCGTTGCAATGCTGGGCACTGAAGCTTTCTTT. Full variable domain (remainder filled in from reference TRBV29-1 and TRBJ1-1): SAVISQKPSRDICQRGTSLTIQCQVDSQVTMMFWYRQQPGQSLTLIATANQGSEATYESGFVIDKFPISRPNLTFSTLTVSNMSPEDSSIYLCSVAMLGTEAFFGQGTRLTVV.

The chain recombines TRBV20-1 with TRBJ2-7; possibly TRBD1 or TRBD2 for D (5 bases each). V was pared by 2 bases and J by 2 bases, with 13 bases between. Germline-derived CDR1 and CDR2 are DFQATT and SNEGSKA (reference sequence). The CDR3 length is 14 residues. This chain's CDR3 is CSARNTGAAYEQYF. The CDR3 coding sequence is TGCAGTGCTAGAAACACCGGGGCGGCCTACGAGCAGTACTTC.

The chain is built from TRBV6-6 and TRBJ2-7; D possibly matches TRBD1 or TRBD2 (6 bases each). TRBJ2-5 matches the DNA end more closely, so the J call is doubtful. The CDR3 is made up of 17 amino acids. Germline V lookup: CDR1 MNHNY, CDR2 SVGAGI (reference sequence). This chain's CDR3 is CASRQPTGTKGGETQYF. For the CDR3, the DNA is TGTGCCAGCAGACAACCGACCGGGACGAAAGGGGGGGAGACCCAGTACTTC.

This clonotype was seen many times. This chain connects TRBV10-1 to TRBJ2-3; the D is unclear. The V end lost 4 bases, the J end lost 5 bases, and 7 bases lay between the germline ends. Germline assignment: CDR1 WNHNN and CDR2 SYGVQD (reference sequence). The CDR3 runs to 12 residues. Written as DNA, the CDR3 is TGCGCCAGCAGTGGACCGAAAGATACGCAGTATTTT. It encodes CASSGPKDTQYF.

The chain carries TRBV20-1 and TRBJ1-4, with D perhaps matching TRBD1 (6 bases). CDR3 length equals 13 residues. Trimming took 0 bases from V and 8 from J, leaving 10 bases between them. Germline CDR1 is DFQATT and CDR2 is SNEGSKA (reference sequence). The CDR3 here is CSARDRGMEKLFF. In DNA form, the CDR3 reads TGCAGTGCTAGAGATAGGGGGATGGAAAAACTGTTTTTT.

V is TRBV6-2 or TRBV6-3 and J is TRBJ2-6; TRBD2 matches at 11 bases. Trimming removed 6 bases from V and 0 bases from J; junction bases left unmatched: 7. Germline V gene data show CDR1 as MNHEY and CDR2 as SVGEGT. The CDR3 totals 18 residues. The CDR3 nucleotides are TGTGCCAGCAGATGGGGACTAGCGGTTTACTCTGGGGCCAACGTCCTGACTTTC. Its protein is CASRWGLAVYSGANVLTF.

The V call is TRBV20-1, the J call TRBJ2-1; the D gene could be TRBD1 or TRBD2 (6 bases each). The germline V gene has CDR1 DFQATT and CDR2 SNEGSKA (reference sequence). The CDR3 spans 15 residues. Between the trimmed V and J ends, which lost 3 bases and 5 bases, there was a span of 17 bases. The CDR3 here is CSASRGAHFDNEQFF. For the CDR3, the DNA is TGCAGTGCTAGTAGGGGGGCCCATTTTGACAATGAGCAGTTCTTC.

The V and J genes are TRBV5-1 and TRBJ2-1, with 9 bases matching TRBD2. The CDR3 is 14 residues long. Germline V gives CDR1 SGHRS, CDR2 YFSETQ. Losses at the gene ends were 5 bases for V and 5 bases for J; bases not matched to a gene: 5. The DNA of the CDR3 is TGCGCCAGCAGAGTCTTAGCGGGGGACAATGAGCAGTTCTTC. Its translation is CASRVLAGDNEQFF.

This sequence joins TRBV12-3 or TRBV12-4 and TRBJ1-1, with no clear D. The ends were cut back, 6 bases at V and 5 bases at J, with 7 bases in the middle. The CDR3 is 11 amino acids. DNA of the CDR3: TGTGCCAGCAGGGCGTGGACTGAAGCTTTCTTT. This sequence encodes CASRAWTEAFF.

The V gene is TRBV29-1, the J gene TRBJ2-1; 8 bases line up with TRBD2. The CDR3 extends over 14 amino acids. The J segment lost 10 bases and the V segment lost 3 bases, leaving 11 bases of the junction unmatched. Germline-derived CDR1 and CDR2 are SQVTM and ANQGSEA. The CDR3 loop reads CSVEDGRAPYEQFF. The DNA of the CDR3 is TGCAGCGTTGAGGACGGGAGGGCCCCCTACGAGCAGTTCTTC.

About this clonotype itself: A much more abundant neighbour one base away suggests this may be a read error. The J gene is TRBJ2-4, the V gene TRBV28, with D unresolved. CDR1 and CDR2 (germline): MDHEN, SYDVKM. Trimming shortened V by 2 bases and J by 8 bases, and 4 bases separated the two germline ends. The CDR3 runs 11 residues. CDR3 protein: CASSLGYIQYF. CDR3 nucleotide sequence: TGTGCCAGCAGTTTAGGGTACATTCAGTACTTC.

The rearrangement uses TRBV10-3 and TRBJ2-1; D gene ambiguous. Germline V gene lookup returns CDR1 ENHRY and CDR2 SYGVKD. The length of the CDR3 is 13 residues. Trimming took off 0 bases at V and 9 bases at J, with 9 bases between the two ends. The CDR3 sequence is CAISESSTGEQFF. For the CDR3, the DNA is TGTGCCATCAGTGAGTCATCGACCGGTGAGCAGTTCTTC.

This clonotype was recorded a few times. The junction departs from germline at one end; a sequencing error may be responsible. The chain couples TRBV12-5 to TRBJ1-2, with 8 bases identical to TRBD1. Germline CDR1 LGHNT, CDR2 FRNRAP. CDR3 length equals 15 residues. The CDR3 DNA follows: TGTGCTAGTGGTTTGGGGCAGGGGGCTAACTATGGTTACACCTTC. Translation gives CASGLGQGANYGYTF.

This chain connects TRBV4-2 to TRBJ2-1, with 8 bases lining up with TRBD1. V lost 1 base to trimming and J lost 6 bases; unmatched junction nucleotides: 5. Per germline, CDR1 LGHNA and CDR2 YNFKEQ. The CDR3 has 15 residues. The CDR3 nucleotides are TGTGCCAGCAGCCAAGTGAACAGGGGGGCCAATGAGCAGTTCTTC. Protein: CASSQVNRGANEQFF.

The CDR3 loop reads CASSPMGEGLAGYTGELFF. In DNA, the CDR3 is TGTGCCAGCAGTCCGATGGGGGAGGGGCTAGCGGGCTACACCGGGGAGCTGTTTTTT. The chain links TRBV28 to TRBJ2-2, with 8 bases lining up with TRBD2. CDR3 length: 19 amino acids. Trimming cost V 5 bases and J 3 bases; bases outside gene matches: 17. Germline V gene sequence: CDR1 MDHEN, CDR2 SYDVKM.

The genes are TRBV20-1 and TRBJ1-2; D may be TRBD1 (5 bases). Trimming pared 1 base from V and 3 bases from J, leaving 9 bases between. CDR3 length: 13 residues. Germline lookup yields CDR1 DFQATT and CDR2 SNEGSKA (reference sequence). The CDR3 nucleotides read TGCAGTGCTAGAGGGGGGGTGTACTATGGCTACACCTTC. It codes for CSARGGVYYGYTF.

This clonotype was observed at least ten times. The chain uses TRBV28 and TRBJ2-7; the D is unclear. The length of the CDR3 is 15 residues. The V end was cut by 4 bases, the J end by 4 bases, with 17 bases between. From germline, CDR1 is MDHEN and CDR2 SYDVKM. The CDR3: CASSYAGSIPYEQYF. The CDR3 bases are TGTGCCAGCAGTTATGCCGGAAGTATCCCTTACGAGCAGTACTTC.

V and J are TRBV6-1 and TRBJ2-1, with TRBD2 matching over 13 bases. Germline V gene data show CDR1 as MNHNS and CDR2 as SASEGT. The length of the CDR3 is 17 residues. The trim removed 8 bases at V and 2 bases at J, leaving 9 bases unmatched. CDR3 in amino acids: CASQPGLAGLTYNEQFF. CDR3 coding DNA: TGTGCCAGCCAACCGGGACTAGCGGGGTTAACCTACAATGAGCAGTTCTTC.

V is TRBV10-3 and J is TRBJ1-1; tentative D call: TRBD1 (5 bases). Germline V gives CDR1 ENHRY, CDR2 SYGVKD. Trimming took off 6 bases at V and 6 bases at J, with 14 bases between the two ends. There are 13 residues in the CDR3. CDR3 amino acids: CAIRGWQGPEAFF. CDR3 DNA sequence: TGTGCCATCAGGGGATGGCAGGGCCCTGAAGCTTTCTTT.

A few counts support this clonotype. The V and J genes are TRBV12-3 or TRBV12-4 and TRBJ2-5; the match to TRBD2 covers 10 bases. This CDR3 comprises 13 residues. The V gene end was trimmed by 8 bases and the J gene end by 11 bases; junction bases not matched to a gene: 11. This CDR3 reads CASGLAAHNEQYF. CDR3 nucleotides: TGTGCCAGCGGACTAGCGGCTCACAATGAGCAGTACTTC.